These 23 T cell receptor beta chains were all obtained from the same sample, sequenced in a study of cytomegalovirus exposure and HLA in healthy donors (dated by TCRdb to about 2017). Preparation of the library involved the immunoSEQ multiplex PCR assay. A mixture of 60 forward primers for TCR Vbeta segments and 13 reverse primers for TCR Jbeta segments was used in the multiplex PCR. TCRdb took over this immuneACCESS table, retaining in-frame rearrangements with V and J assigned. Such tables are incomplete; in checked studies, under half of the missing clones stem from an unresolved V gene, and the remainder is unexplained. The sample table records roughly 190,000 clones; 60% to 85% of these occur just once. Of the sample, approximately 3.4% falls within the top ten clones. Sequenced sample: PBMCs. Receptors were obtained from a female donor in good health and CMV-seronegative.

The gene calls are TRBV7-2 and TRBJ2-2; TRBD2 matches at 9 bases. Germline V CDR1 and CDR2: SGHTA, FQGNSA. The CDR3 has 18 residues. Trimming took 5 bases from V and 3 from J; bases not matched to a gene: 13. CDR3 in amino acids: CASSRRRLAGFDTGELFF. CDR3 DNA sequence: TGTGCCAGCAGCCGACGGAGGCTAGCGGGATTTGACACCGGGGAGCTGTTTTTT.

The chain couples TRBV19 to TRBJ2-7, with TRBD1 as a possible D gene (6 bases). Germline-derived CDR1 and CDR2 are LNHDA and SQIVND (reference sequence). V lost 3 bases, J lost 4 bases, and 13 bases lay in between. This CDR3 has 14 residues. The CDR3, as DNA: TGTGCCAGTAGTATCTCGGACAGTGGGTACGAGCAGTACTTC. This translates into CASSISDSGYEQYF.

The chain employs TRBV7-6 and TRBJ2-4; D is perhaps TRBD1 (6 bases). CDR1 SGHVS and CDR2 FNYEAQ come from the germline V gene. V lost 0 bases and J lost 1, with 13 bases in between. The CDR3 consists of 17 residues. In DNA form, the CDR3 reads TGTGCCAGCAGCTTAGCATACAGGGAAAGGGCCAAAAACATTCAGTACTTC. Protein sequence: CASSLAYRERAKNIQYF.

The rearrangement uses TRBV28 and TRBJ2-7; the D gene is possibly TRBD2 (6 bases). This CDR3 has 13 residues. V was pared by 3 bases and J by 6 bases, with 12 bases between. Per the germline V gene, CDR1 is MDHEN and CDR2 is SYDVKM. CDR3 residues: CASSLLAVREQYF. The CDR3 DNA is TGTGCCAGCAGTTTGTTAGCGGTTCGCGAGCAGTACTTC.

This clone was picked up one time. The rearrangement joins TRBV21-1 to TRBJ1-5. TRBV21-1 is an annotated pseudogene. The CDR3 totals 14 residues. The CDR3 reads CASRTGGGNQPQHF. In DNA form, the CDR3 reads TGTGCCAGCAGAACCGGGGGAGGCAATCAGCCCCAGCATTTT.

This clone was seen only a few times. DNA for the CDR3: TGCGCCAGCAGCGGCCCCTCAGCGTCCGCCTACGAGCAGTACTTC. Translating gives CASSGPSASAYEQYF. The V and J genes are TRBV5-1 and TRBJ2-7; D ambiguous. CDR1 and CDR2 (germline): SGHRS, YFSETQ. Trimming pared 4 bases from V and 2 bases from J, leaving 16 bases between. The CDR3 is 15 residues long.

This clone was recorded once. V usage is TRBV6-6 and J usage is TRBJ2-3, with 7 nucleotides matching TRBD1. Germline-derived CDR1 and CDR2 are MNHNY and SVGAGI (reference sequence). Trimming cost V 6 bases and J 0 bases; bases outside gene matches: 9. The CDR3 totals 16 residues. The CDR3 spells CASSQQGPHSTDTQYF. CDR3 nucleotide sequence: TGTGCCAGCAGCCAACAGGGGCCGCATAGCACAGATACGCAGTATTTT.

This chain joins TRBV7-3 and TRBJ2-7; 8 bases align to TRBD2. There are 15 residues in the CDR3. Germline lookup yields CDR1 SGHTA and CDR2 FQGTGA. The trim removed 0 bases at V and 7 bases at J, leaving 8 bases unmatched. CDR3 nucleotide sequence: TGTGCCAGCAGCTTAACGCAAGCGGGAGAAGGGGAGCAGTACTTC. It translates to CASSLTQAGEGEQYF.

This clone showed up just once. The chain joins TRBV18 to TRBJ1-4, with D perhaps matching TRBD1 (5 bases). Looked up from germline, CDR1 is KGHSH and CDR2 is LQKENI. Trimming took 4 bases from V and 0 from J, leaving 15 bases between them. The CDR3 totals 17 residues. CDR3 DNA: TGTGCCAGCTCACGACCGGCGGGGGGTGCAACTAATGAAAAACTGTTTTTT. Its protein is CASSRPAGGATNEKLFF.

The V gene is TRBV6-5, the J gene TRBJ1-4, with 8 bases lining up with TRBD1. Per germline, CDR1 MNHEY and CDR2 SVGAGI. This CDR3 contains 15 residues. The V segment lost 0 bases and the J segment 8 bases; nucleotides outside the gene matches: 5. This chain's CDR3 is CASSYSTGEEEKLFF. The CDR3 DNA follows: TGTGCCAGCAGTTACTCGACAGGGGAAGAGGAAAAACTGTTTTTT.

This chain uses TRBV23-1 with TRBJ1-5; D gene ambiguous. TRBV23-1 is assigned to the ORF class and has an uncertain function. Trimming left V 0 bases short and J 5 bases short, with 11 bases between. The CDR3 loop spans 15 amino acids. The CDR3 spells CASSQSRRDYQPQHF. CDR3 sequence (DNA): TGCGCCAGCAGTCAATCGAGGAGGGATTATCAGCCCCAGCATTTT.

This clone was detected only once. Sequence at one end of the junction differs from germline and may be a read error. V and J are TRBV27 and TRBJ2-1, with TRBD2 matching 10 bases. This CDR3 contains 20 residues. Germline V lookup: CDR1 MNHEY, CDR2 SMNVEV (reference sequence). DNA for the CDR3: TGTGCCAGAAGTTTCTCCCCGGGACTAGCGACTTACTTCTCCTACAATGAGCAGTTCTTC. Protein product: CARSFSPGLATYFSYNEQFF.

The chain couples TRBV30 to TRBJ1-1; D remains unclear. From germline, CDR1 is GTSNPN and CDR2 SVGIG (reference sequence). The CDR3 extends over 15 amino acids. V was trimmed by 3 bases and J by 1 base, leaving 15 bases between them. In nucleotides, the CDR3 is TGTGCCTGGAGGGGAGGACGCGGCCCGAACACTGAAGCTTTCTTT. This sequence encodes CAWRGGRGPNTEAFF.

Notes on this clone: This same CDR3 is encoded by further DNA sequences in the sample. This chain joins TRBV28 and TRBJ2-7, with 7 bases fitting TRBD1. The CDR3 contains 14 residues. Germline CDR1 reads MDHEN; CDR2 reads SYDVKM. V gave up 2 bases and J gave up 1 base; unmatched junction bases: 2. As DNA, the CDR3 is TGTGCCAGCAGTTTACAGGGGGAATCCTACGAGCAGTACTTC. Residues: CASSLQGESYEQYF. The full variable domain, with the rest looked up from reference TRBV28 and TRBJ2-7, is DVKVTQSSRYLVKRTGEKVFLECVQDMDHENMFWYRQDPGLGLRLIYFSYDVKMKEKGDIPEGYSVSREKKERFSLILESASTNQTSMYLCASSLQGESYEQYFGPGTRLTVT.

The chain is built from TRBV25-1 and TRBJ2-5; D uncertain. CDR1 and CDR2 from the germline V gene are MGHDK and SYGVNS. V was clipped by 0 bases and J by 2 bases, with 10 bases between them. The CDR3 sequence is 15 residues long. CDR3 in DNA: TGTGCCAGCAGTGAATATAGAGGTCAGCAAGAGACCCAGTACTTC. It translates to CASSEYRGQQETQYF.

The count of this clone is one. V is TRBV5-1 and J is TRBJ2-7; D may be TRBD1 (5 bases). V lost 4 bases to trimming and J lost 1 base, with 9 bases between them. This CDR3 has 13 amino acids. Germline CDR1 is SGHRS and CDR2 is YFSETQ. The CDR3 nucleotides are TGCGCCAGCAGCCTCACAGGTTCCTACGAGCAGTACTTC. Translated: CASSLTGSYEQYF.

The chain has TRBV4-3 and TRBJ2-7; 9 bases match TRBD1. V shed 4 bases and J 0 bases; nucleotides not matched to a gene: 4. This CDR3 region has 15 residues. The germline V gene encodes CDR1 LGHNA and CDR2 YSLEER. The CDR3 reads CASSPRDRASYEQYF. The DNA of the CDR3 is TGCGCCAGCAGCCCCCGGGACAGGGCCTCCTACGAGCAGTACTTC.

The J gene is TRBJ2-1, the V gene TRBV13; 7 nucleotides line up with TRBD1. Germline CDR1 reads PRHDT; CDR2 reads FYEKMQ (reference sequence). The CDR3 contains 15 residues. J was trimmed by 6 bases and V by 4 bases; bases with no gene match: 9. DNA for the CDR3: TGTGCCAGCAGCTCCCTTTCCCAGGGGGTCAATGAGCAGTTCTTC. Its protein product is CASSSLSQGVNEQFF. The complete variable domain, with remaining parts taken from reference TRBV13 and TRBJ2-1, reads AAGVIQSPRHLIKEKRETATLKCYPIPRHDTVYWYQQGPGQDPQFLISFYEKMQSDKGSIPDRFSAQQFSDYHSELNMSSLELGDSALYFCASSSLSQGVNEQFFGPGTRLTVL.

The chain recombines TRBV5-6 with TRBJ2-6; D is uncertain. The V end was cut by 1 base, the J end by 1 base, with 12 bases between. The CDR3 extends over 17 amino acids. CDR1 and CDR2 from the germline V gene are SGHDT and YYEEEE. The CDR3 protein is CASSLKITPSGANVLTF. The CDR3 nucleotides are TGTGCCAGCAGCTTGAAGATTACTCCTTCTGGGGCCAACGTCCTGACTTTC.

CDR3 region: CASSYRGGKEETQYF. The CDR3 DNA reads as TGTGCCAGCAGTTACCGGGGAGGCAAGGAAGAGACCCAGTACTTC. V usage is TRBV6-5 and J usage is TRBJ2-5; D is possibly TRBD2 (6 bases). The CDR3 has 15 amino acids. Germline CDR1 reads MNHEY; CDR2 reads SVGAGI. V was cut by 2 bases and J by 3 bases, with 13 bases left in between.

The chain has TRBV4-1 and TRBJ2-3, with TRBD2 matching 13 bases. This CDR3 region has 19 residues. Germline V gene data show CDR1 as MGHRA and CDR2 as YSYEKL. V lost 1 base and J lost 7; bases outside the gene matches: 14. CDR3 sequence reads: CASSQAGPQGLAGLNTQYF. DNA for the CDR3: TGCGCCAGCAGCCAAGCAGGTCCTCAGGGACTAGCGGGACTGAATACGCAGTATTTT.

This rearrangement joins TRBV7-2 to TRBJ2-7; D remains ambiguous. The germline V gene has CDR1 SGHTA and CDR2 FQGNSA. V was cut by 5 bases and J by 6 bases, with 11 bases left in between. The CDR3 spans 12 residues. CDR3: CASSAAGREQYF. CDR3 in DNA: TGTGCCAGCAGCGCCGCAGGTCGCGAGCAGTACTTC.

This rearrangement joins TRBV5-8 to TRBJ1-6, with D perhaps TRBD1 (5 bases). V lost 3 bases to trimming and J lost 7 bases, with 8 bases between them. Germline assignment: CDR1 SGHTS and CDR2 YDEGEE. The CDR3 is 13 amino acids. The CDR3 sequence: CASSSEGNSPLHF. CDR3 nucleotides: TGTGCCAGCAGCTCGGAGGGGAATTCACCCCTCCACTTT.